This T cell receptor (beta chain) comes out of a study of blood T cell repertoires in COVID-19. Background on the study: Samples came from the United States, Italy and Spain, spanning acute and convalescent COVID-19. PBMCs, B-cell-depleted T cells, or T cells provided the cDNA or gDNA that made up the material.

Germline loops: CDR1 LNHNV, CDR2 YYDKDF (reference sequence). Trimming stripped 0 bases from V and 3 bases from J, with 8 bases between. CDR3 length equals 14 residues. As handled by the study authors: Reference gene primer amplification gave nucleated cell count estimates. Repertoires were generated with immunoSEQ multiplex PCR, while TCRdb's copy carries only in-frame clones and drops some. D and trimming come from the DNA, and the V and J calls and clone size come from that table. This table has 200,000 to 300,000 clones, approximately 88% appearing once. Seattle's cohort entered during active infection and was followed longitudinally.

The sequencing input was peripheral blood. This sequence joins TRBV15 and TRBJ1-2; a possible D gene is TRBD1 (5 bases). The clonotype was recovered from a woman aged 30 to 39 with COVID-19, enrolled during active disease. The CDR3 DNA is TGTGCCACCAGCAGAGATCTAGGGGACTATGGCTACACCTTC. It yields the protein CATSRDLGDYGYTF.